This T cell receptor beta chain was recovered during a study of tumor and adjacent non-tumor tissue in lung cancer. Study as a whole: The patients, around 11 men and 4 or 5 women, were roughly 31 to 80 with stage I to III disease.

A modified ARM-PCR protocol with three rounds of nested PCR amplified TCRbeta. TCRdb re-called the multiplex PCR reads with MiXCR, one entry per CDR3 protein. Among about 85,000 distinct CDR3 sequences listed, around two thirds were seen once. With regard to this clonotype: Germline is not matched at one junction end, which may reflect a read error.

CDR3 length: 11 amino acids. In germline, CDR1 is MNHEY, CDR2 SVGEGT. RNA was extracted from bulk tissue without any cell sorting. The V gene is TRBV6-2 or TRBV6-3, the J gene TRBJ2-1; no firm D call. This clonotype originated in a man aged 70-80 years with non-small cell lung cancer. The sample was lung tumor tissue. CDR3 loop: CASSLRRALPF. CDR3 nucleotide sequence: TGTGCCAGCAGCCTTAGAAGGGCCTTACCTTTC.